This is a list of T cell receptor beta chains from one sample in a study of PD-1 blockade in mismatch repair-deficient tumors. Assay: immunoSEQ multiplex PCR; the TCRdb copy retains only in-frame clones and omits some. This sample yields some 130,000 clones, of which roughly 90% are seen a single time; over 9.5% belongs to the top ten. The specimen was peripheral blood, collected approximately 69 weeks after starting pembrolizumab. The receptors here all came from an adult with mismatch repair-deficient cancer. Each CDR3 is given with its conserved first and last residue. Fields, in order: J gene, CDR3 length, V gene, clone size, D gene, CDR3 DNA, CDR3 protein. The D gene is left open where the match is weak. Some rows have no size entry. The others give once, few or many, or a class for an expanded clone.

J: TRBJ1-5; length: 15; V: TRBV21-1; size: NA; D: NA; DNA: TGTGCCAGCAGGGATCCCGGACGGACCAATCAGCCCCAGCATTTT; CDR3: CASRDPGRTNQPQHF
J: TRBJ2-3; length: 14; V: TRBV30; size: NA; D: TRBD1; DNA: TGTGCCTGGAGGGACAGGGGACACACAGATACGCAGTATTTT; CDR3: CAWRDRGHTDTQYF
J: TRBJ2-1; length: 15; V: TRBV7-2; size: few; D: TRBD2; DNA: TGTGCCAGCAGCTTAGTGGGACTAGCGGGCAATGAGCAGTTCTTC; CDR3: CASSLVGLAGNEQFF
J: TRBJ1-2; length: 15; V: TRBV5-1; size: few; D: NA; DNA: TGCGCCAGCAGCCCTTTTCGTTCCGGGAACTATGGCTACACCTTC; CDR3: CASSPFRSGNYGYTF
J: TRBJ2-7; length: 15; V: TRBV21-1; size: NA; D: NA; DNA: TGTGCCACCCCAACCTCCGGACAGGGGTATTACGAGCAGTACTTC; CDR3: CATPTSGQGYYEQYF
J: TRBJ2-3; length: 13; V: TRBV9; size: medium-sized; D: NA; DNA: TGTGCCAGCAGCTCCCCCACAGGAGATACGCAGTATTTT; CDR3: CASSSPTGDTQYF
J: TRBJ2-7; length: 14; V: TRBV2; size: NA; D: NA; DNA: TGTGCCAGCAGGGAGGGCTTGAACCCCTACGAGCAGTACTTC; CDR3: CASREGLNPYEQYF
J: TRBJ2-2; length: 11; V: TRBV27; size: NA; D: NA; DNA: TGTGCCAGCAGCGAAGCCGGGGAGCTGTTTTTT; CDR3: CASSEAGELFF
J: TRBJ2-7; length: 19; V: TRBV5-6; size: NA; D: TRBD2; DNA: TGTGCCAGCAGCTCGACAACTAGCGGGATGGGGGAAAAAACCTACGAGCAGTACTTC; CDR3: CASSSTTSGMGEKTYEQYF
J: TRBJ2-7; length: 15; V: TRBV7-9; size: NA; D: TRBD1; DNA: TGTGCCAGCAGCTTGTTGGGACAGGGGACCTACGAGCAGTACTTC; CDR3: CASSLLGQGTYEQYF
J: TRBJ2-1; length: 14; V: TRBV28; size: NA; D: TRBD2; DNA: TGTGCCAGCAGTTTTACTAGCGGGAGGTATGAGCAGTTCTTC; CDR3: CASSFTSGRYEQFF
J: TRBJ2-1; length: 16; V: TRBV30; size: NA; D: TRBD2; DNA: TGTGCCTGGAGTAGGCAGGCTAGCGGGGGTTACAATGAGCAGTTCTTC; CDR3: CAWSRQASGGYNEQFF
J: TRBJ2-2; length: 15; V: TRBV29-1; size: NA; D: TRBD1; DNA: TGCAGCGTTGATCCCGGACAGGCGAACACCGGGGAGCTGTTTTTT; CDR3: CSVDPGQANTGELFF
J: TRBJ2-7; length: 14; V: TRBV27; size: NA; D: TRBD1; DNA: TGTGCCAGCACCCCGGGACAGGGGGCTTACGAGCAGTACTTC; CDR3: CASTPGQGAYEQYF
J: TRBJ2-2; length: 19; V: TRBV19; size: medium-sized; D: TRBD1; DNA: TGTGCCAGTAGTGGGGGACAGGGTAGTAGCGGGTTGGAAACCGGGGAGCTGTTTTTT; CDR3: CASSGGQGSSGLETGELFF
J: TRBJ1-1; length: 13; V: TRBV10-3; size: NA; D: NA; DNA: TGTGCCATCAGAGGGGGACTGAACACTGAAGCTTTCTTT; CDR3: CAIRGGLNTEAFF
J: TRBJ2-3; length: 14; V: TRBV10-3; size: NA; D: TRBD2; DNA: TGTGCCATCCGGGGGGAGGCGGGGACAGATACGCAGTATTTT; CDR3: CAIRGEAGTDTQYF
J: TRBJ2-2; length: 13; V: TRBV29-1; size: NA; D: NA; DNA: TGCAGCGTTGCTACAGGGTCAGGCGGGGAGCTGTTTTTT; CDR3: CSVATGSGGELFF
J: TRBJ2-7; length: 10; V: TRBV6-1; size: once; D: NA; DNA: TGTGCCAGCAGTTCACACGAGCAGTACTTC; CDR3: CASSSHEQYF
J: TRBJ2-1; length: 16; V: TRBV5-1; size: NA; D: TRBD2; DNA: TGCGCCAGCAGCTTGACCCGGACTAGTCCCCACAATGAGCAGTTCTTC; CDR3: CASSLTRTSPHNEQFF
J: TRBJ2-2; length: 12; V: TRBV6-5; size: NA; D: NA; DNA: TGTGCCAGCAGCCCCGAAGGGCGGGAGCTGTTTTTT; CDR3: CASSPEGRELFF
J: TRBJ2-2; length: 18; V: TRBV4-2; size: NA; D: NA; DNA: TGTGCCAGCAGCCAAGGAGGGGGAGGGAACGCGAACACCGGGGAGCTGTTTTTT; CDR3: CASSQGGGGNANTGELFF
J: TRBJ1-3; length: 16; V: TRBV15; size: NA; D: NA; DNA: TGTGCCACCAGCAGAGATCGTCCCTCCTCTGGAAACACCATATATTTT; CDR3: CATSRDRPSSGNTIYF
J: TRBJ2-3; length: 11; V: TRBV14; size: NA; D: NA; DNA: TGTGCCAGCAGCCACACAGATACGCAGTATTTT; CDR3: CASSHTDTQYF
J: TRBJ2-3; length: 14; V: TRBV6-1; size: NA; D: NA; DNA: TGTGCCAGCAGTGAAGCACGAGGGAGAGATACGCAGTATTTT; CDR3: CASSEARGRDTQYF
J: TRBJ2-5; length: 14; V: TRBV30; size: once; D: NA; DNA: TGTGCCTGGAGTAGGAGGCCGGGGCAAGAGACCCAGTACTTC; CDR3: CAWSRRPGQETQYF
J: TRBJ2-5; length: 14; V: TRBV15; size: NA; D: TRBD2; DNA: TGTGCCACCAGCAGACTAGCGGGGCAAGAGACCCAGTACTTC; CDR3: CATSRLAGQETQYF
J: TRBJ2-2; length: 14; V: TRBV25-1; size: NA; D: NA; DNA: TGTGCCAGCAGTGACCAGACTCTCACCGGGGAGCTGTTTTTT; CDR3: CASSDQTLTGELFF
J: TRBJ2-7; length: 11; V: TRBV10-1; size: NA; D: NA; DNA: TGCGCCAGAAGGATCCGGGACCCCCGGAACTTC; CDR3: CARRIRDPRNF
J: TRBJ2-3; length: 15; V: TRBV7-9; size: once; D: NA; DNA: TGTGCCAGCAGCTTAGTTTACGGGAGTTCAGATACGCAGTATTTT; CDR3: CASSLVYGSSDTQYF